The T cell receptor beta chain under discussion was sequenced for a study of blood T cell repertoires in COVID-19. Libraries were prepared by immunoSEQ multiplex PCR; TCRdb keeps only in-frame clonotypes and omits some of them. Of around 450,000 clones detected, about 90% appear once; the ten largest clones hold around 1.8%. With 5 bases clipped from V and 6 bases from J, the junction kept 13 bases outside the gene matches. This CDR3 has 17 amino acids. In germline, CDR1 is SGHVS, CDR2 FQNEAQ. Sequenced material: PBMCs or T cells enriched from blood (not recorded which). The receptor was derived from a woman under 30 with acute COVID-19. This chain uses TRBV7-8 with TRBJ2-1, with 10 nucleotides matching TRBD2. The CDR3 DNA reads as TGTGCCAGCAGCCCACGGGGCACTAGCGGGGCTTCCAATGAGCAGTTCTTC. This encodes CASSPRGTSGASNEQFF.